These 14 T cell receptor beta chains share one sample of origin, sequenced in a study of T-cell memory formation after mild COVID-19. TCRdb independently ran MiXCR on the 5' RACE reads; one entry per CDR3 protein. The sample lists about 150,000 distinct CDR3 sequences; roughly 21% were seen once. Sequenced material: PBMCs or a T cell subset sorted from them (not recorded which). All receptors come from an adult woman who had mild COVID-19 (a few samples of this study predate the infection). Cell type and time point are not known.

The chain uses TRBV7-3 and TRBJ2-3; D not resolved. This CDR3 contains 15 residues. CDR1 and CDR2 from the germline V gene are SGHTA and FQGTGA. The V gene lost 4 bases and the J gene lost 1 base, with 12 bases spanning the gap. CDR3 region: CASSYGDPGTDTQYF. CDR3 bases: TGTGCCAGCAGCTATGGAGACCCAGGCACAGATACGCAGTATTTT.

In its sample, this clonotype was seen a few times. V usage is TRBV2 and J usage is TRBJ2-7, with TRBD1 matching 7 bases. Germline trimming cut 4 bases from V and 1 base from J; bases unmatched to any gene: 10. The CDR3 is made up of 16 amino acids. Germline V CDR1 and CDR2: SNHLY, FYNNEI. CDR3 DNA: TGTGCCAGCAGTGCGACAGGGCAATTTAAATCCTACGAGCAGTACTTC. Its protein product is CASSATGQFKSYEQYF.

This sequence joins TRBV5-1 and TRBJ2-2; D uncertain. V was shortened by 2 bases and J by 5 bases, with 10 bases between the two germline ends. CDR3 length equals 14 residues. Germline CDR1 SGHRS, CDR2 YFSETQ. The CDR3 sequence: CASSFSSLTGELFF. The CDR3 DNA reads TGCGCCAGCAGCTTCTCCTCGTTGACCGGGGAGCTGTTTTTT.

J is TRBJ1-2 and V is TRBV5-4; possible D gene TRBD1, 5 bases. V lost 0 bases and J 2 bases, leaving 14 bases between the germline ends. Germline CDR1 is SGHNT and CDR2 is YYREEE (reference sequence). This CDR3 has 16 residues. The chain's CDR3 is CASSLAGGVGNYGYTF. DNA for the CDR3: TGTGCCAGCAGCTTGGCCGGGGGGGTAGGGAACTATGGCTACACCTTC.

This clonotype was picked up many times. The chain combines TRBV7-2 with TRBJ1-4; 7 bases align to TRBD1. V shed 5 bases and J 1 base; nucleotides not matched to a gene: 4. The CDR3 is made up of 15 amino acids. Germline CDR1 and CDR2: SGHTA and FQGNSA. This CDR3 is CASSAGDRTNEKLFF. In DNA, the CDR3 is TGTGCCAGCAGCGCGGGGGACAGAACTAATGAAAAACTGTTTTTT.

The rearrangement joins TRBV27 to TRBJ1-4; 8 bases are shared with TRBD1. The ends lost 1 base at V and 8 bases at J; junction bases unmatched: 6. This CDR3 region has 15 residues. The germline gives CDR1 MNHEY, CDR2 SMNVEV (reference sequence). The CDR3 spells CASSLYRGRGEKLFF. The CDR3 bases are TGTGCCAGCAGTTTATACAGGGGGAGAGGGGAAAAACTGTTTTTT.

This sequence joins TRBV24-1 and TRBJ2-5; D unclear. This CDR3 has 11 residues. CDR1 KGHDR and CDR2 SFDVKD come from the germline V gene. Deletions cut 7 bases from V and 11 bases from J, with 13 bases between. The DNA for the CDR3 is TGTGCCACCAGCTCCCTGGATGGGCAGTACTTC. Amino acid sequence: CATSSLDGQYF.

The chain couples TRBV6-5 to TRBJ1-2; TRBD1 agrees at 8 bases. Trimming took 4 bases from V and 6 from J; bases not matched to a gene: 4. Per germline, CDR1 MNHEY and CDR2 SVGAGI. The CDR3 has 13 amino acids. CDR3 in amino acids: CASSFPTGDGYTF. CDR3 in DNA: TGTGCCAGCAGTTTTCCGACAGGGGATGGCTACACCTTC.

There are a few counts of this clonotype. The chain has TRBV3-1 and TRBJ2-7; D is unresolved. Trimming took off 9 bases at V and 5 bases at J, with 17 bases between the two ends. In germline, CDR1 is LGHDT, CDR2 YNNKEL (reference sequence). This CDR3 contains 13 residues. The CDR3: CASRTAVTNEQYF. The CDR3 DNA sequence: TGTGCCAGTCGGACCGCAGTGACGAACGAGCAGTACTTC.

In its sample, this clonotype was seen once. The chain employs TRBV20-1 and TRBJ1-5; maybe TRBD1 (6 bases). CDR1 DFQATT and CDR2 SNEGSKA come from the germline V gene (reference sequence). CDR3 length: 13 amino acids. Trimming took 4 bases from V and 9 from J, leaving 16 bases between them. The chain's CDR3 is CSAIGRGVGPQHF. In DNA form, the CDR3 reads TGCAGTGCTATAGGAAGGGGGGTGGGGCCCCAGCATTTT.

The chain joins TRBV9 to TRBJ1-1; 7 nucleotides match TRBD1. The germline V gene encodes CDR1 SGDLS and CDR2 YYNGEE. V was pared by 5 bases and J by 1 base, with 11 bases of the junction left unmatched. There are 16 residues in the CDR3. DNA for the CDR3: TGTGCCAGCAGTCATCCCGACAGGGCGGGGAACACTGAAGCTTTCTTT. It translates to CASSHPDRAGNTEAFF.

The chain employs TRBV5-1 and TRBJ2-5; the match to TRBD1 covers 7 bases. Germline trimming cut 0 bases from V and 5 bases from J; bases unmatched to any gene: 7. Germline V gene data show CDR1 as SGHRS and CDR2 as YFSETQ. The CDR3 has 15 residues. CDR3 sequence reads: CASSLATGKDETQYF. CDR3 sequence (DNA): TGCGCCAGCAGCTTGGCGACAGGGAAGGACGAGACCCAGTACTTC.

This clonotype was counted a few times. V usage is TRBV20-1 and J usage is TRBJ2-2; maybe TRBD1 (5 bases). This CDR3 region has 14 residues. V was pared by 5 bases and J by 2 bases, with 12 bases between. Germline CDR1 reads DFQATT; CDR2 reads SNEGSKA (reference sequence). This chain's CDR3 is CSALQGPNTGELFF. The DNA of the CDR3 is TGCAGTGCTCTTCAGGGCCCCAACACCGGGGAGCTGTTTTTT.

This clonotype was observed a handful of times. The chain links TRBV12-3 or TRBV12-4 to TRBJ2-7; 7 positions agree with TRBD2. V lost 5 bases, J lost 3 bases, and 7 bases stayed unmatched. The CDR3 runs 14 residues. The CDR3 here is CASSRLSGGYEQYF. As DNA, the CDR3 is TGTGCCAGCAGTCGGCTTTCGGGGGGCTACGAGCAGTACTTC.